Listed here is a single T cell receptor (beta chain). These data belong to a study of blood T cell repertoires in COVID-19. J lost 0 bases, V lost 3 bases, and 11 bases had no gene match. The CDR3 is 19 residues long. Germline loops: CDR1 LGHNA, CDR2 YSLEER. The assay was immunoSEQ multiplex PCR, and TCRdb's table has in-frame clones only and misses some. Among around 270,000 clones listed, over 75% were seen once. Sequenced sample: peripheral blood. The receptor's source is a human donor with COVID-19, enrolled during active disease. The donor label of this sample is uncertain. The gene calls are TRBV4-3 and TRBJ2-7, with 13 bases aligning to TRBD2. As DNA, the CDR3 is TGCGCCAGCAGCCACCGCCTACCCGGGACTAGCGGGGCCTCCTACGAGCAGTACTTC. Its translation is CASSHRLPGTSGASYEQYF.